The sample holds many counts of the clone carrying this T cell receptor (beta chain). Its antigen is currently unknown. The CDR3 extends over 14 amino acids. V shed 2 bases and J shed 3 bases, with 13 bases lying between them. Germline V gene sequence: CDR1 DFQATT, CDR2 SNEGSKA (reference sequence). The source of the sample is a study of T cells in Graves' hyperthyroidism and ophthalmopathy. On the study more broadly: Staff took peripheral blood when the initial diagnosis was made, before any treatment began.

Study observations and caveats: A model using 13 V-J features told ophthalmopathy apart from stable hyperthyroidism.

Amplified regions were TCR beta CDR3 sequences from RNA transcripts. RT-PCR in the first round (using the HTBI primer set) targeted the TCR CDR3. TCRdb called the multiplex PCR reads again in MiXCR, with one record for every CDR3 protein. Counted here are about 200,000 distinct CDR3 sequences, approximately 16% occurring once; the ten biggest clones make up 53%. The chain links TRBV20-1 to TRBJ2-5; D gene ambiguous. Sequencing was performed on blood. This clonotype originated in a woman in her forties or fifties with Graves' hyperthyroidism. The CDR3 DNA sequence: TGCAGTGCTAGACTTTGGCAGCCAGAAGAGACCCAGTACTTC. It specifies CSARLWQPEETQYF.